The T cell receptor beta chain under discussion was sequenced for a study of cytomegalovirus exposure and HLA in healthy donors. The PCR made use of 60 Vbeta and 13 Jbeta primers. The data were produced by immunoSEQ multiplex PCR, yet TCRdb's version contains in-frame clones alone and is incomplete. Of roughly 69,000 clones listed, approximately 70% were seen once; the top ten hold around 15%. The CDR3 extends over 15 amino acids. From germline, CDR1 is LGHNA and CDR2 YNFKEQ. The V end was cut by 6 bases, the J end by 2 bases, with 13 bases between. The sequence was obtained from a male donor in good health and CMV-seropositive. Sequenced sample: PBMCs. The chain has TRBV4-2 and TRBJ2-2; maybe TRBD1 (5 bases). Here the CDR3 reads CASSPQGFNTGELFF. In DNA, the CDR3 is TGTGCCAGCAGTCCCCAGGGCTTTAACACCGGGGAGCTGTTTTTT.